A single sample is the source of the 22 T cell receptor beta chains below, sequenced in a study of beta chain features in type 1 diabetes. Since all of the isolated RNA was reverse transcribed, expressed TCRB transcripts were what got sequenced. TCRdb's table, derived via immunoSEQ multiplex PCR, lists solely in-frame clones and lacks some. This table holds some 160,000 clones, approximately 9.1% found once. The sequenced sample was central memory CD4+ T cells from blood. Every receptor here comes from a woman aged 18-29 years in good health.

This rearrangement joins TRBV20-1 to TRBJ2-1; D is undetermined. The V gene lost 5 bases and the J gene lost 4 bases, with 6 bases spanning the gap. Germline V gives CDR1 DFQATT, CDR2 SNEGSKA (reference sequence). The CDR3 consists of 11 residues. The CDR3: CSAPIYNEQFF. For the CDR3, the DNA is TGCAGTGCTCCTATTTACAATGAGCAGTTCTTC.

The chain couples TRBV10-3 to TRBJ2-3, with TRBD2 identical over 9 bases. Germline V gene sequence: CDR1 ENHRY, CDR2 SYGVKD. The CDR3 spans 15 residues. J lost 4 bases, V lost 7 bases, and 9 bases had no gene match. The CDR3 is CAITEGGGASDTQYF. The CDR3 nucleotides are TGTGCCATCACAGAGGGCGGGGGGGCGTCAGATACGCAGTATTTT.

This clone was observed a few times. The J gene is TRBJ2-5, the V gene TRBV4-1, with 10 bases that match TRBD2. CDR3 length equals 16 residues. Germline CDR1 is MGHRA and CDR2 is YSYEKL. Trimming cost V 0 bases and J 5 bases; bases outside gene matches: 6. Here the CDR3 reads CASSQEALAGVETQYF. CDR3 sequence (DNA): TGCGCCAGCAGCCAAGAAGCGCTAGCGGGAGTGGAGACCCAGTACTTC.

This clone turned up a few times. The CDR3 DNA reads TGTGCCAGCAGCCGTTTTTCCCGACTGATGAACACTGAAGCTTTCTTT. The encoded protein is CASSRFSRLMNTEAFF. V gene TRBV5-6 combines with J gene TRBJ1-1; D unclear. Germline CDR1 SGHDT, CDR2 YYEEEE. V lost 4 bases and J lost 0, with 16 bases in between. This CDR3 comprises 16 residues.

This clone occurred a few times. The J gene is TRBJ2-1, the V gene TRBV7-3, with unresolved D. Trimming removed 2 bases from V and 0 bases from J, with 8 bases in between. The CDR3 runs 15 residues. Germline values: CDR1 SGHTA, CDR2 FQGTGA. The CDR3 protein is CASSLDRDSYNEQFF. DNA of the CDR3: TGTGCCAGCAGCTTAGATAGAGACTCCTACAATGAGCAGTTCTTC.

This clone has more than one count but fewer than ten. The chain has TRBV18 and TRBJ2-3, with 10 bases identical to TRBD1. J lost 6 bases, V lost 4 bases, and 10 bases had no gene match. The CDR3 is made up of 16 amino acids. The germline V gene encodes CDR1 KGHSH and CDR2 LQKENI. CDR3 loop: CASSRGQGSFADTQYF. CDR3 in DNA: TGTGCCAGCTCACGGGGACAGGGGAGCTTTGCGGATACGCAGTATTTT. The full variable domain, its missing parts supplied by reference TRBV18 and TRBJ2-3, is NAGVMQNPRHLVRRRGQEARLRCSPMKGHSHVYWYRQLPEEGLKFMVYLQKENIIDESGMPKERFSAEFPKEGPSILRIQQVVRGDSAAYFCASSRGQGSFADTQYFGPGTRLTVL.

The CDR3 DNA reads as TGTGCCAGCAGCGTTATCAACGGGGGTGTTAATACGCAGTATTTT. Encoded protein: CASSVINGGVNTQYF. The rearrangement links TRBV28 to TRBJ2-3, with D tentatively TRBD2 (6 bases). The CDR3 is 15 amino acids. The germline V gene encodes CDR1 MDHEN and CDR2 SYDVKM. V was shortened by 6 bases and J by 7 bases, with 20 bases between the two germline ends.

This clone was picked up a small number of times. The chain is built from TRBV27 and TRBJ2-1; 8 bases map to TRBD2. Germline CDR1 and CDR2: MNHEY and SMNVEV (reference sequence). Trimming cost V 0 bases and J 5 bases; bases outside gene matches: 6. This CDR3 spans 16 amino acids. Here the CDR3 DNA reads TGTGCCAGCAGTTTATCCCCGACTAGCGTGGACAATGAGCAGTTCTTC. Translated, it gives CASSLSPTSVDNEQFF.

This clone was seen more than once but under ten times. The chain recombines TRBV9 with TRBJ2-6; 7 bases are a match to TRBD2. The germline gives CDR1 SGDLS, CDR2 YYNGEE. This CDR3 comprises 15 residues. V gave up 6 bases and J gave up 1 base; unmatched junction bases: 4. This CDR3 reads CASTVGGSGANVLTF. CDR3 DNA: TGTGCCAGCACCGTGGGAGGGTCTGGGGCCAACGTCCTGACTTTC.

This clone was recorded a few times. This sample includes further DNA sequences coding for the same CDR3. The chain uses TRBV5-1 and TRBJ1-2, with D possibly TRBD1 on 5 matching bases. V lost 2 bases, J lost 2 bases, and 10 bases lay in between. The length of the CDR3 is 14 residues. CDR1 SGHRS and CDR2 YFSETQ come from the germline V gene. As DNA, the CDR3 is TGCGCCAGCAGCTTATCGGGGGGGAACTATGGCTACACCTTC. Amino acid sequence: CASSLSGGNYGYTF.

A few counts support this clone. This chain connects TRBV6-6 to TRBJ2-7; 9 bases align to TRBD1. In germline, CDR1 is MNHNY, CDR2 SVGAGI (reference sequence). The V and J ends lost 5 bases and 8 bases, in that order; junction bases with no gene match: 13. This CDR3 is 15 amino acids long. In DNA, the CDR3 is TGTGCCAGCAGTACGGGGGACAGGGTTAGAGGCAAGCAGTACTTC. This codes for CASSTGDRVRGKQYF.

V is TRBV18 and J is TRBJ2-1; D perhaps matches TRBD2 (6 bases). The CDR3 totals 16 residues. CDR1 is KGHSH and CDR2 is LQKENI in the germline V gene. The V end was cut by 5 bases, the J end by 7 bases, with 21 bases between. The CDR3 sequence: CASSYTGAGGLNEQFF. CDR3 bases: TGTGCCAGCTCATATACAGGCGCCGGGGGTTTGAATGAGCAGTTCTTC.

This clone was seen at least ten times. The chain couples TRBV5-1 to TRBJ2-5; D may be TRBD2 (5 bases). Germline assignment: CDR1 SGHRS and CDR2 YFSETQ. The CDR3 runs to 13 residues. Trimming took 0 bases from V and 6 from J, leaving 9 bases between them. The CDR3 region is CASSLAGEKTQYF. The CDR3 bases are TGCGCCAGCAGCTTGGCTGGGGAGAAGACCCAGTACTTC.

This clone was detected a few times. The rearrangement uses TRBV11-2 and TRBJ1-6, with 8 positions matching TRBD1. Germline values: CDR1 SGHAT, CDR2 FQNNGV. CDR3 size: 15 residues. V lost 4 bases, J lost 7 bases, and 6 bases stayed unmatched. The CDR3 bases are TGTGCCAGCAGCTCAGAACGGACAGGGAATTCACCCCTCCACTTT. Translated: CASSSERTGNSPLHF.

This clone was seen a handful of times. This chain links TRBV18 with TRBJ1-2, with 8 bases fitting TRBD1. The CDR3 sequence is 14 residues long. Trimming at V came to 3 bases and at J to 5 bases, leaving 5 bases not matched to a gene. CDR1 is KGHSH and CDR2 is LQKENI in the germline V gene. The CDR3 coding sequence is TGTGCCAGCTCACCTGGACAGGGATCTTATGGCTACACCTTC. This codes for CASSPGQGSYGYTF.

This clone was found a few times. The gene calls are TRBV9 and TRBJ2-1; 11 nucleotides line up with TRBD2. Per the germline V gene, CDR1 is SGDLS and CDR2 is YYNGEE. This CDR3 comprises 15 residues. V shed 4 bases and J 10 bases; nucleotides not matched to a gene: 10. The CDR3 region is CASSSLAGGFGEQFF. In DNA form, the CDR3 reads TGTGCCAGCAGCAGCCTAGCGGGAGGATTTGGGGAGCAGTTCTTC.

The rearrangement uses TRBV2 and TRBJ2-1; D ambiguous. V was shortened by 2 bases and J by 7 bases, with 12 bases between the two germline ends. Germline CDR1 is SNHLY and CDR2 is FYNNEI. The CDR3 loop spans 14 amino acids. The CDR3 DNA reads TGTGCCAGCAGTGAATCTATACCCCCGAATGAGCAGTTCTTC. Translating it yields CASSESIPPNEQFF.

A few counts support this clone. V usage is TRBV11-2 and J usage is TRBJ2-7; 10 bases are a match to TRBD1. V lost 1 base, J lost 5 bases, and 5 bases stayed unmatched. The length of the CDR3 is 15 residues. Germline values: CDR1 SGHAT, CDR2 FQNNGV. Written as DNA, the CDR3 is TGTGCCAGCAGCTTAGCCTGGGGGACAGGGGACGAGCAGTACTTC. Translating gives CASSLAWGTGDEQYF.

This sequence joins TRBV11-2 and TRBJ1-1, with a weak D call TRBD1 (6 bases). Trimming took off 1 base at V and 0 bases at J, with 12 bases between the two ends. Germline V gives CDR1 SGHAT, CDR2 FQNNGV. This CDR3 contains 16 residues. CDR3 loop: CASSLATGLVNTEAFF. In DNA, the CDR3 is TGTGCCAGCAGCTTAGCTACAGGGCTAGTGAACACTGAAGCTTTCTTT. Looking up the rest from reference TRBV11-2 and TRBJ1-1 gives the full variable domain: EAGVAQSPRYKIIEKRQSVAFWCNPISGHATLYWYQQILGQGPKLLIQFQNNGVVDDSQLPKDRFSAERLKGVDSTLKIQPAKLEDSAVYLCASSLATGLVNTEAFFGQGTRLTVV.

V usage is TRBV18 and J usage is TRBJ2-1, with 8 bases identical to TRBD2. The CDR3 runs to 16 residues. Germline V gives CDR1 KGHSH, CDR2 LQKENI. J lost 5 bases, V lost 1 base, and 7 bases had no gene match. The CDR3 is CASSPRQAGAHNEQFF. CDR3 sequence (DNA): TGTGCCAGCTCACCACGTCAAGCGGGGGCCCACAATGAGCAGTTCTTC.

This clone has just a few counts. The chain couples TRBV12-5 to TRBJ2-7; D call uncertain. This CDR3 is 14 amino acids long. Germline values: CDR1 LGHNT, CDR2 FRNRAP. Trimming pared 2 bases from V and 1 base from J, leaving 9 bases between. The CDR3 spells CASGLSAISYEQYF. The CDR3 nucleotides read TGTGCTAGTGGTTTGAGTGCTATTTCCTACGAGCAGTACTTC.

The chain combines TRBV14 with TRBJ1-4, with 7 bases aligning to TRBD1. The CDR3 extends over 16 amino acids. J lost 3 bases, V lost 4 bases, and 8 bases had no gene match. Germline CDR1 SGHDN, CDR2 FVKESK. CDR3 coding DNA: TGTGCCAGCAGCCCCTCTCCGGGACAGCCTAATGAAAAACTGTTTTTT. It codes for CASSPSPGQPNEKLFF.